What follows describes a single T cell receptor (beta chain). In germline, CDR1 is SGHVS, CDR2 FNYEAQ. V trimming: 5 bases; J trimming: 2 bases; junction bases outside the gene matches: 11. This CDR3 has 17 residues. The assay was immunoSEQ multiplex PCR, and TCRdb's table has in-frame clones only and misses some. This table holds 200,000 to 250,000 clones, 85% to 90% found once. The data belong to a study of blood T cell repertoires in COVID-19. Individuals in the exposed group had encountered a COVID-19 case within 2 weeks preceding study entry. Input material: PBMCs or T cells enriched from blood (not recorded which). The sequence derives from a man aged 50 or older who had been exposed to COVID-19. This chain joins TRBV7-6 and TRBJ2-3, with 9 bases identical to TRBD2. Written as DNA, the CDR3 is TGTGCCAGCAGCCCCCGTTTAGCGGGGGCCCTCACAGATACGCAGTATTTT. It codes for CASSPRLAGALTDTQYF.